A single sample is the source of the 30 T cell receptor beta chains below, sequenced in a study of graft-versus-host responses after intestinal transplantation. These receptors' antigens are unknown. TCRdb's table, derived via immunoSEQ multiplex PCR, lists solely in-frame clones and lacks some. The data show tens of thousands of clones, with around nine tenths seen just once and about 1.5% held by the top ten. Here the sequenced sample was unstimulated CD8+ T cells sorted from spleen or lymph node cells, taken before transplant. Source of these receptors: a human donor who was the organ donor for an intestinal transplant.

The table lists this clone with a count of one. The J gene is TRBJ2-7, the V gene TRBV12-1; the D call TRBD2 from the table was never checked on the DNA. TRBV12-1 is tagged as a pseudogene. CDR3 length equals 16 residues. CDR3 DNA: TGTGCCAGCAGCTTAGTTGGGGGGCTAGCGGGAGATGAGCAGTACTTC. Its translation: CASSLVGGLAGDEQYF.

The chain uses TRBV19 and TRBJ2-7; 9 nucleotides agree with TRBD1. J was trimmed by 5 bases and V by 4 bases; bases with no gene match: 3. This CDR3 contains 13 residues. Per germline, CDR1 LNHDA and CDR2 SQIVND (reference sequence). CDR3 DNA sequence: TGTGCCAGTAGTACCGGGACAGGGAACGAGCAGTACTTC. Translated, it gives CASSTGTGNEQYF.

The chain is built from TRBV25-1 and TRBJ2-7, with D possibly being TRBD1 (6 bases). Germline V gene sequence: CDR1 MGHDK, CDR2 SYGVNS. The germline V and J ends were trimmed by 3 bases and 5 bases, with 11 bases remaining between them. The CDR3 totals 13 residues. The CDR3 reads CASSDGGVDEQYF. DNA for the CDR3: TGTGCCAGCAGTGATGGGGGCGTAGACGAGCAGTACTTC.

The chain uses TRBV27 and TRBJ2-7, with 9 bases fitting TRBD1. The CDR3 runs 15 residues. CDR1 and CDR2 from the germline V gene are MNHEY and SMNVEV (reference sequence). V was clipped by 3 bases and J by 4 bases; unmatched bases: 7. The CDR3 loop reads CASSFGTGLGYEQYF. Written as DNA, the CDR3 is TGTGCCAGCAGTTTTGGGACAGGGTTGGGTTACGAGCAGTACTTC.

The CDR3 spells CASASGRWNEQFF. The CDR3 DNA follows: TGCGCCAGCGCTAGCGGGAGATGGAATGAGCAGTTCTTC. This chain uses TRBV4-3 with TRBJ2-1, with 10 bases matching TRBD2. Unmatched junction bases numbered 5, after V lost 8 bases and J lost 7 bases. Germline CDR1 LGHNA, CDR2 YSLEER. The CDR3 has 13 amino acids.

This clone was observed a few times. This chain joins TRBV9 and TRBJ1-5; 8 nucleotides match TRBD1. This CDR3 spans 14 amino acids. Germline V CDR1 and CDR2: SGDLS, YYNGEE. J lost 3 bases, V lost 2 bases, and 1 base had no gene match. As DNA, the CDR3 is TGTGCCAGCAGCGTGACAGGGGTCAATCAGCCCCAGCATTTT. Its protein product is CASSVTGVNQPQHF. Based on the CDR3 plus reference TRBV9 and TRBJ1-5, the full variable domain is DSGVTQTPKHLITATGQRVTLRCSPRSGDLSVYWYQQSLDQGLQFLIQYYNGEERAKGNILERFSAQQFPDLHSELNLSSLELGDSALYFCASSVTGVNQPQHFGDGTRLSIL.

In nucleotides, the CDR3 is TGTGCCAGCGGCCTCTGGGGGGGGGACCAAGAGACCCAGTACTTC. It translates to CASGLWGGDQETQYF. The chain links TRBV6-1 to TRBJ2-5, with 7 bases that match TRBD2. The CDR3 loop spans 15 amino acids. V shed 8 bases and J 0 bases; nucleotides not matched to a gene: 9. Germline assignment: CDR1 MNHNS and CDR2 SASEGT.

This chain joins TRBV28 and TRBJ2-7, with 13 bases aligning to TRBD2. The CDR3 consists of 19 residues. With V trimmed by 9 bases and J by 7 bases, 24 bases remained unmatched. Per germline, CDR1 MDHEN and CDR2 SYDVKM. The CDR3 DNA reads TGTGCCAGACTCTTTGCTCCGGGACAGTCGGGACTAGCGGGATGGGAGCAGTACTTC. Amino acids: CARLFAPGQSGLAGWEQYF.

This chain uses TRBV27 with TRBJ2-3; 7 bases are a match to TRBD2. The V gene's germline CDR1 is MNHEY and CDR2 SMNVEV (reference sequence). V lost 3 bases, J lost 6 bases, and 9 bases stayed unmatched. CDR3 length: 15 amino acids. The chain's CDR3 is CASSFFDGGSDTQYF. The DNA for the CDR3 is TGTGCCAGCAGTTTCTTCGACGGGGGGTCTGATACGCAGTATTTT.

The chain combines TRBV5-1 with TRBJ2-1; no reliable D call. Trimming took off 2 bases at V and 10 bases at J, with 16 bases between the two ends. The CDR3 is 14 amino acids. Per germline, CDR1 SGHRS and CDR2 YFSETQ. CDR3 sequence: CASSLLSTVKEQFF. CDR3 DNA sequence: TGCGCCAGCAGCTTATTGTCTACAGTGAAAGAGCAGTTCTTC.

This clone showed up just a few times. V is TRBV6-1 and J is TRBJ2-7; 9 bases are a match to TRBD2. The ends lost 6 bases at V and 3 bases at J; junction bases unmatched: 9. Germline lookup yields CDR1 MNHNS and CDR2 SASEGT. CDR3 size: 15 residues. The CDR3 sequence: CASRDGLAHLYEQYF. The DNA of the CDR3 is TGTGCCAGCAGAGATGGACTAGCGCACCTCTACGAGCAGTACTTC.

The chain carries TRBV12-2 and TRBJ1-2; TRBD1 was called by the table and not checked on the DNA. TRBV12-2 is designated a pseudogene. The CDR3 consists of 16 residues. CDR3 in amino acids: CASRLDRQGLNYGYTF. The CDR3 DNA is TGTGCAAGTCGCTTAGATCGCCAGGGCCTTAACTATGGCTACACCTTC.

The chain has TRBV7-9 and TRBJ1-3, with D perhaps matching TRBD1 (5 bases). Germline V lookup: CDR1 SEHNR, CDR2 FQNEAQ (reference sequence). The CDR3 is 17 amino acids. Between the trimmed V and J ends, which lost 2 bases and 4 bases, there was a span of 18 bases. The DNA for the CDR3 is TGTGCCAGCAGCTTACTCACAGGACCCTCTTCCGGAAACACCATATATTTT. It is translated as CASSLLTGPSSGNTIYF.

V usage is TRBV5-1 and J usage is TRBJ1-2, with 7 bases matching TRBD1. Germline V gives CDR1 SGHRS, CDR2 YFSETQ. Losses at the gene ends were 4 bases for V and 8 bases for J; bases not matched to a gene: 5. The CDR3 spans 12 residues. The CDR3 spells CASSGDSRGYTF. CDR3 in DNA: TGCGCCAGCAGCGGGGACAGTCGGGGCTACACCTTC. Combining the CDR3 with reference TRBV5-1 and TRBJ1-2 gives the whole variable domain KAGVTQTPRYLIKTRGQQVTLSCSPISGHRSVSWYQQTPGQGLQFLFEYFSETQRNKGNFPGRFSGRQFSNSRSEMNVSTLELGDSALYLCASSGDSRGYTFGSGTRLTVV.

This chain joins TRBV28 and TRBJ2-5, with 10 bases matching TRBD2. The J call may be in error: the DNA end matches TRBJ2-7 better. Per germline, CDR1 MDHEN and CDR2 SYDVKM. The CDR3 runs to 16 residues. CDR3 protein: CASSSILAGSPGEQYF. In DNA form, the CDR3 reads TGTGCCAGCAGTTCCATACTAGCGGGGAGTCCGGGCGAGCAGTACTTC.

This clone came up a few times. The gene calls are TRBV6-5 and TRBJ2-2; D unclear. This CDR3 has 12 amino acids. The V end was cut by 9 bases, the J end by 4 bases, with 9 bases between. Germline V gene data show CDR1 as MNHEY and CDR2 as SVGAGI. The CDR3 DNA is TGTGCCAGTTGGGCACCCACCGGGGAGCTGTTTTTT. It translates to CASWAPTGELFF.

The chain combines TRBV28 with TRBJ1-1; 8 bases fit TRBD1. The trim removed 6 bases at V and 3 bases at J, leaving 9 bases unmatched. Looked up from germline, CDR1 is MDHEN and CDR2 is SYDVKM. The CDR3 has 15 amino acids. CDR3 in amino acids: CASSGQGRGDTEAFF. CDR3 in DNA: TGTGCCAGCAGCGGACAGGGCAGGGGTGACACTGAAGCTTTCTTT.

In its sample, this clone was seen once. J is TRBJ2-7 and V is TRBV27; TRBD1 matches 8 bases. Germline CDR1 is MNHEY and CDR2 is SMNVEV (reference sequence). V shed 0 bases and J 1 base; nucleotides not matched to a gene: 2. The CDR3 sequence is 15 residues long. CDR3 nucleotide sequence: TGTGCCAGCAGTTTATCGGGGACAGGTTCCTACGAGCAGTACTTC. This translates into CASSLSGTGSYEQYF.

The chain links TRBV28 to TRBJ1-4; D is perhaps TRBD1 (5 bases). The CDR3 loop spans 16 amino acids. V dropped 6 bases and J dropped 6 bases, with 20 bases sitting between them. CDR1 MDHEN and CDR2 SYDVKM come from the germline V gene. The CDR3 is CASSPSTGTDYEKLFF. CDR3 sequence (DNA): TGTGCCAGCAGCCCGAGTACAGGTACCGACTATGAAAAACTGTTTTTT. Full variable domain (outside the CDR3, taken from reference TRBV28 and TRBJ1-4): DVKVTQSSRYLVKRTGEKVFLECVQDMDHENMFWYRQDPGLGLRLIYFSYDVKMKEKGDIPEGYSVSREKKERFSLILESASTNQTSMYLCASSPSTGTDYEKLFFGSGTQLSVL.

This clone was seen only once. The chain couples TRBV7-8 to TRBJ2-7; tentative D call: TRBD1 (6 bases). The CDR3 contains 17 residues. The germline V gene has CDR1 SGHVS and CDR2 FQNEAQ. V dropped 1 base and J dropped 4 bases, with 20 bases sitting between them. DNA for the CDR3: TGTGCCAGCAGCTTAGTCGATTATGGGACACCCGAATACGAGCAGTACTTC. Encoded protein: CASSLVDYGTPEYEQYF.

J is TRBJ2-2 and V is TRBV9; 8 bases match TRBD1. Trimming at V came to 1 base and at J to 3 bases, leaving 5 bases not matched to a gene. Germline-derived CDR1 and CDR2 are SGDLS and YYNGEE. The CDR3 has 16 amino acids. CDR3 DNA sequence: TGTGCCAGCAGCGTATCCAGGGGGCACGACACCGGGGAGCTGTTTTTT. Its translation: CASSVSRGHDTGELFF.

This chain uses TRBV11-2 with TRBJ2-1, with TRBD1 matching 9 bases. With 10 bases clipped from V and 4 bases from J, the junction kept 8 bases outside the gene matches. The V gene's germline CDR1 is SGHAT and CDR2 FQNNGV. This CDR3 region has 14 residues. CDR3 DNA sequence: TGTGCCACGAGTGGGGACAGGGAATACAATGAGCAGTTCTTC. Translating it yields CATSGDREYNEQFF.

This chain links TRBV28 with TRBJ2-1; the match to TRBD1 covers 8 bases. Losses at the gene ends were 5 bases for V and 12 bases for J; bases not matched to a gene: 6. CDR3 length equals 12 residues. Germline CDR1 MDHEN, CDR2 SYDVKM. CDR3 nucleotide sequence: TGTGCCAGCAGTGAGGACAGGGTCGGGCAGTTCTTC. It codes for CASSEDRVGQFF.

The V gene is TRBV5-4, the J gene TRBJ2-7, with 7 bases identical to TRBD2. Germline assignment: CDR1 SGHNT and CDR2 YYREEE (reference sequence). Trimming at V came to 3 bases and at J to 3 bases, leaving 6 bases not matched to a gene. This CDR3 has 14 amino acids. The CDR3 nucleotides read TGTGCCAGCAGCTCCAGTGGGGGGGGCTACGAGCAGTACTTC. It translates to CASSSSGGGYEQYF.

The chain links TRBV7-9 to TRBJ2-1; no firm D call. CDR1 is SEHNR, CDR2 FQNEAQ, per germline (reference sequence). V lost 2 bases and J 0 bases, leaving 8 bases between the germline ends. This CDR3 spans 15 amino acids. The chain's CDR3 is CASSLTWSSYNEQFF. The CDR3, as DNA: TGTGCCAGCAGCTTAACGTGGAGCTCCTACAATGAGCAGTTCTTC.

This sequence joins TRBV4-1 and TRBJ1-2; D gene ambiguous. The CDR3 is 17 residues long. The germline CDR1 and CDR2 sequences are MGHRA and YSYEKL. V was shortened by 5 bases and J by 0 bases, with 19 bases between the two germline ends. The CDR3 region has the DNA TGCGCCAGCAGCAAGAGAGGGTTGCATCCAGCTAACTATGGCTACACCTTC. Amino acids: CASSKRGLHPANYGYTF.

V usage is TRBV25-1 and J usage is TRBJ2-7, with 8 bases aligning to TRBD2. The V gene end was trimmed by 1 base and the J gene end by 4 bases; junction bases not matched to a gene: 6. The CDR3 contains 15 residues. Germline loops: CDR1 MGHDK, CDR2 SYGVNS. The CDR3 protein is CASSEWVAGPYEQYF. The DNA for the CDR3 is TGTGCCAGCAGTGAATGGGTAGCGGGGCCTTACGAGCAGTACTTC.

The gene calls are TRBV14 and TRBJ1-1; 12 positions agree with TRBD1. The CDR3 length is 15 residues. CDR1 is SGHDN and CDR2 is FVKESK in the germline V gene. Trimming took 4 bases from V and 4 from J; bases not matched to a gene: 4. This CDR3 is CASSRDRGLSTEAFF. CDR3 bases: TGTGCCAGCAGCCGGGACAGGGGGCTAAGCACTGAAGCTTTCTTT. Variable domain in full (rest from reference TRBV14 and TRBJ1-1): EAGVTQFPSHSVIEKGQTVTLRCDPISGHDNLYWYRRVMGKEIKFLLHFVKESKQDESGMPNNRFLAERTGGTYSTLKVQPAELEDSGVYFCASSRDRGLSTEAFFGQGTRLTVV.

This rearrangement joins TRBV19 to TRBJ2-7, with D possibly TRBD1 on 7 matching bases. Germline CDR1 reads LNHDA; CDR2 reads SQIVND (reference sequence). V lost 5 bases to trimming and J lost 4 bases, with 15 bases between them. This CDR3 has 14 residues. CDR3 protein: CASSPGGGAYEQYF. The DNA for the CDR3 is TGTGCCAGTAGTCCCGGAGGGGGCGCGTACGAGCAGTACTTC. The complete variable domain, with remaining parts taken from reference TRBV19 and TRBJ2-7, reads DGGITQSPKYLFRKEGQNVTLSCEQNLNHDAMYWYRQDPGQGLRLIYYSQIVNDFQKGDIAEGYSVSREKKESFPLTVTSAQKNPTAFYLCASSPGGGAYEQYFGPGTRLTVT.

The V and J genes are TRBV4-1 and TRBJ2-1; TRBD2 agrees at 14 bases. Germline lookup yields CDR1 MGHRA and CDR2 YSYEKL. The V and J ends lost 4 bases and 8 bases, in that order; junction bases with no gene match: 10. CDR3 size: 17 residues. Written as DNA, the CDR3 is TGCGCCAGCAGCCCGAGAGTGGGACTAGCGGGAGTAGATGAGCAGTTCTTC. Amino acid sequence: CASSPRVGLAGVDEQFF.